A single sample gave rise to the 29 T cell receptor beta chains below, sequenced in a study of T cells in women clearing cervical HPV infection. Here immunoSEQ multiplex PCR was the method, and the copy in TCRdb shows in-frame clones only, minus some. The ten top clones account for roughly 1.6%, within a sample of about 36,000 clones. Sequenced input: blood buffy coat. These receptors were obtained from a woman aged 18-70 years with a cervical HPV16 infection that either progressed to CIN3+ or cleared (not recorded which).

With regard to this clone: The read ends 3 residues before the CDR3 terminus; that terminus is restored from the germline J gene. This sequence joins TRBV2 and TRBJ2-3; D ambiguous. V was cut by 7 bases and J by 2 bases, with 22 bases left in between. This CDR3 contains 17 residues. The V gene's germline CDR1 is SNHLY and CDR2 FYNNEI. CDR3: CASTGKAAPKDTDTQYF. The CDR3 DNA, read in part, is TGTGCCAGCACTGGAAAGGCGGCTCCGAAAGACACAGATACG.

Comments on this clone: The germline gene is not matched at one end of the junction; a read error may be the cause. The read ends 3 residues early relative to the CDR3; the germline J gene fills the gap. The chain combines TRBV4-2 with TRBJ2-2; 10 nucleotides align to TRBD1. This CDR3 is built from 14 residues. Germline values: CDR1 LGHNA, CDR2 YNFKEQ. This CDR3 is CASRPGTGVGELFF. The sequenced CDR3 bases are TGCGCCAGTCGTCCCGGGACAGGGGTCGGGGAG.

With respect to this clone: The observed sequence ends 3 residues before the CDR3 terminus, with the missing tail filled in from the germline J gene. The chain couples TRBV7-3 to TRBJ2-7, with D possibly being TRBD1 (5 bases). The length of the CDR3 is 14 residues. The germline gives CDR1 SGHTA, CDR2 FQGTGA. V was shortened by 3 bases and J by 0 bases, with 9 bases between the two germline ends. CDR3 DNA (partial): TGTGCCAGCAGCTTGGCAGGGCCCTCCTACGAG. This encodes CASSLAGPSYE. The whole CDR3 sequence reads CASSLAGPSYEQYF. Combining the CDR3 with reference TRBV7-3 and TRBJ2-7 gives the whole variable domain GAGVSQTPSNKVTEKGKYVELRCDPISGHTALYWYRQSLGQGPEFLIYFQGTGAADDSGLPNDRFFAVRPEGSVSTLKIQRTERGDSAVYLCASSLAGPSYEQYFGPGTRLTVT.

In the case of this clone: The CDR3 goes on 3 residues after the read ends, and that part is filled in from the germline J gene. The V call is TRBV2, the J call TRBJ2-7, with 9 nucleotides matching TRBD1. This CDR3 region has 13 residues. Per the germline V gene, CDR1 is SNHLY and CDR2 is FYNNEI. V gave up 6 bases and J gave up 4 bases; unmatched junction bases: 4. The CDR3: CASSEQGAYEQYF. The DNA read from the CDR3 is TGTGCCAGCAGCGAACAGGGGGCTTACGAG. Looking up the rest from reference TRBV2 and TRBJ2-7 gives the full variable domain: EPEVTQTPSHQVTQMGQEVILRCVPISNHLYFYWYRQILGQKVEFLVSFYNNEISEKSEIFDDQFSVERPDGSNFTLKIRSTKLEDSAMYFCASSEQGAYEQYFGPGTRLTVT.

With regard to this clone: The CDR3 is cut off 3 residues early in the read; its end comes from the germline J gene. The genes are TRBV25-1 and TRBJ2-2; 8 positions match TRBD1. CDR3 length: 17 amino acids. Trimming at V came to 4 bases and at J to 3 bases, leaving 10 bases not matched to a gene. Germline V gene data show CDR1 as MGHDK and CDR2 as SYGVNS. The CDR3 DNA, read in part, is TGTGCCAGCAGTGCCCCTTCCGGGACAGGCTACACCGGGGAG. This sequence encodes CASSAPSGTGYTGE. The entire CDR3 sequence reads CASSAPSGTGYTGELFF.

Comment on this clone: The read falls 3 residues short of the CDR3 end, and the missing part is taken from the germline J gene. The chain carries TRBV29-1 and TRBJ1-1; no clear D. There are 11 residues in the CDR3. Germline V gene lookup returns CDR1 SQVTM and CDR2 ANQGSEA. V was trimmed by 6 bases and J by 7 bases, leaving 12 bases between them. The CDR3 reads CSVKESGEAFF. The CDR3 bases that were read are TGCAGCGTGAAAGAGTCCGGTGAA.

Points on this clone: The read falls 3 residues short of the CDR3 end, and the missing part is taken from the germline J gene. The chain joins TRBV5-1 to TRBJ2-5; 8 bases are shared with TRBD2. Per germline, CDR1 SGHRS and CDR2 YFSETQ. V shed 6 bases, J shed 4 bases, and the junction held 11 bases outside the gene matches. The CDR3 has 15 residues. The CDR3 reads CASNPSGGAGETQYF. The sequenced part of the CDR3 DNA is TGCGCCAGCAACCCTTCGGGGGGGGCGGGAGAGACC. Drawing the rest from reference TRBV5-1 and TRBJ2-5, the complete variable domain is KAGVTQTPRYLIKTRGQQVTLSCSPISGHRSVSWYQQTPGQGLQFLFEYFSETQRNKGNFPGRFSGRQFSNSRSEMNVSTLELGDSALYLCASNPSGGAGETQYFGPGTRLLVL.

CDR3 DNA, as far as it was read: TGTGCCAGCAGTTACTCGGGACTACTATACAATGAG. Its translation: CASSYSGLLYNE. The CDR3 reads in full as CASSYSGLLYNEQFF. The J gene is TRBJ2-1, the V gene TRBV6-2 or TRBV6-3, with TRBD2 matching 7 bases. The CDR3 extends 3 residues past the end of the read, so its final part is completed from the germline J gene. The CDR3 is 15 residues long. In germline, CDR1 is MNHEY, CDR2 SVGEGT. V lost 0 bases to trimming and J lost 4 bases; unmatched junction nucleotides: 3.

Note on this clone: The read ends 3 residues before the CDR3 terminus; that terminus is restored from the germline J gene. V usage is TRBV19 and J usage is TRBJ1-2, with D unclear. The CDR3 totals 15 residues. Germline V gene data show CDR1 as LNHDA and CDR2 as SQIVND (reference sequence). This chain's CDR3 is CASSIRLDSYNDYTF. The covered CDR3 bases are TGTGCCAGTAGTATCCGACTAGACTCCTACAATGAC.

As to this clone: The read ends 3 residues early relative to the CDR3; the germline J gene fills the gap. The gene calls are TRBV7-2 and TRBJ1-1; TRBD1 agrees at 8 bases. The CDR3 covers 15 residues. V dropped 3 bases and J dropped 4; count of bases not matched to a gene: 7. Germline CDR1 and CDR2: SGHTA and FQGNSA. Partial CDR3 DNA: TGTGCCAGCAGCTTTACGGGACAGGTTATCACTGAA. Its protein product is CASSFTGQVITE. In full, the CDR3 reads CASSFTGQVITEAFF.

In regard to this clone: From the germline J gene comes the end of the CDR3, since the read stops 3 residues before it. This rearrangement joins TRBV4-2 to TRBJ2-3; 8 positions agree with TRBD2. The junction had 8 bases not matched to a gene; V was cut back by 1 base and J by 5 bases. CDR1 is LGHNA and CDR2 is YNFKEQ in the germline V gene. This CDR3 is built from 16 residues. The CDR3 bases that were read are TGTGCCAGCAGCCAAGGGGGAGCGGGGGAGGGAGATACG. Amino acid sequence: CASSQGGAGEGDT. The CDR3 in full is CASSQGGAGEGDTQYF.

As concerns this clone: The sequenced fragment ends 3 residues before the CDR3 boundary, so the rest is inferred from the germline J gene. The chain has TRBV5-1 and TRBJ1-2, with 9 bases fitting TRBD1. From germline, CDR1 is SGHRS and CDR2 YFSETQ. CDR3 size: 15 residues. The CDR3 protein is CASSLENRGPYDYTF. The part of the CDR3 DNA that was read is TGCGCCAGCAGCTTGGAAAACAGGGGGCCCTACGAC.

Note on this clone: The read is 3 residues too short to cover the CDR3 end, so that end is filled in from the germline J gene. V gene TRBV14 combines with J gene TRBJ2-1; the match to TRBD2 covers 8 bases. Germline V CDR1 and CDR2: SGHDN, FVKESK. The junction had 6 bases not matched to a gene; V was cut back by 1 base and J by 7 bases. The CDR3 is 15 amino acids. CDR3 DNA (partial): TGTGCCAGCAGCCAAGTGACGGGGGGGAGGAATGAG. It encodes CASSQVTGGRNE. The CDR3 in full is CASSQVTGGRNEQFF. The whole variable domain, remainder taken from reference TRBV14 and TRBJ2-1, is EAGVTQFPSHSVIEKGQTVTLRCDPISGHDNLYWYRRVMGKEIKFLLHFVKESKQDESGMPNNRFLAERTGGTYSTLKVQPAELEDSGVYFCASSQVTGGRNEQFFGPGTRLTVL.

As to this clone: The read ends 3 residues shy of where the CDR3 ends; the end is completed using the germline J gene. This chain uses TRBV19 with TRBJ2-1; 14 bases are a match to TRBD2. The germline gives CDR1 LNHDA, CDR2 SQIVND (reference sequence). CDR3 length: 15 amino acids. V was pared by 6 bases and J by 9 bases, with 7 bases of the junction left unmatched. The CDR3 sequence: CASRATSGGAGEQFF. The CDR3 bases that were read are TGTGCCAGTAGGGCGACTAGCGGGGGGGCGGGTGAG. Full variable domain (missing parts from reference TRBV19 and TRBJ2-1): DGGITQSPKYLFRKEGQNVTLSCEQNLNHDAMYWYRQDPGQGLRLIYYSQIVNDFQKGDIAEGYSVSREKKESFPLTVTSAQKNPTAFYLCASRATSGGAGEQFFGPGTRLTVL.

On this clone: Read data end 3 residues before the CDR3 end; the end is taken from the germline J gene. This chain joins TRBV5-8 and TRBJ2-2; 7 bases are a match to TRBD1. The CDR3 is 15 residues long. V trimming: 4 bases; J trimming: 4 bases; junction bases outside the gene matches: 7. CDR1 SGHTS and CDR2 YDEGEE come from the germline V gene. The sequenced CDR3 bases are TGTGCCAGCAGCCCGGGCCGGGACAGCACCGGGGAG. It codes for CASSPGRDSTGE. The full-length CDR3 reads as CASSPGRDSTGELFF.

A word on this clone: The sequence runs out 3 residues before the end of the CDR3; the remainder is reconstructed from the germline J gene. The V gene is TRBV19, the J gene TRBJ2-3; 7 bases line up with TRBD2. V shed 0 bases and J 1 base; nucleotides not matched to a gene: 7. This CDR3 has 17 amino acids. The germline gives CDR1 LNHDA, CDR2 SQIVND (reference sequence). The CDR3 bases that were read are TGTGCCAGTAGTATAGAAGTTGGTCTAGCGGGCACAGATACG. As protein: CASSIEVGLAGTDT. The entire CDR3 is CASSIEVGLAGTDTQYF.

As regards this clone: The CDR3 extends 3 residues past the end of the read, so its final part is completed from the germline J gene. The chain uses TRBV19 and TRBJ2-2; 10 bases line up with TRBD2. V was clipped by 1 base and J by 4 bases; unmatched bases: 6. This CDR3 contains 17 residues. Germline V lookup: CDR1 LNHDA, CDR2 SQIVND (reference sequence). Here the CDR3 reads CASSIGAGGQVTGELFF. Partial CDR3 DNA: TGTGCCAGTAGTATAGGAGCGGGGGGGCAGGTCACCGGGGAG.

Concerning this clone itself: The CDR3 end is not reached by the read, which stops 3 residues before it; the germline J gene fills it in. Different DNA sequences within this sample yield the same CDR3. The chain uses TRBV19 and TRBJ1-3; D is unclear. This CDR3 spans 14 amino acids. Germline loops: CDR1 LNHDA, CDR2 SQIVND (reference sequence). Trimming pared 6 bases from V and 4 bases from J, leaving 13 bases between. The CDR3 loop is CASSIGSQGNTIYF. Partial CDR3 DNA: TGTGCCAGTAGCATCGGCTCACAGGGAAACACC. Together with reference TRBV19 and TRBJ1-3, the CDR3 gives the full variable domain: DGGITQSPKYLFRKEGQNVTLSCEQNLNHDAMYWYRQDPGQGLRLIYYSQIVNDFQKGDIAEGYSVSREKKESFPLTVTSAQKNPTAFYLCASSIGSQGNTIYFGEGSWLTVV.

Comments on this clone: The read ends 3 residues shy of where the CDR3 ends; the end is completed using the germline J gene. This sequence joins TRBV4-1 and TRBJ1-1; no firm D call. In germline, CDR1 is MGHRA, CDR2 YSYEKL. This CDR3 comprises 14 residues. The CDR3 bases that were read are TGCGCCAGCAGCCAAGACCCGCTAGCTTACGAA. Protein: CASSQDPLAYE. The full CDR3 protein is CASSQDPLAYEAFF.

About this clone: The CDR3 end is not reached by the read, which stops 3 residues before it; the germline J gene fills it in. V is TRBV2 and J is TRBJ1-2; unclear D gene. The CDR3 loop spans 16 amino acids. The germline gives CDR1 SNHLY, CDR2 FYNNEI. Partial CDR3 DNA: TGTGCCAGCAGTGGGACTAGCGTTGGGGAATACTACGAC. Translation gives CASSGTSVGEYYD. The CDR3 reads in full as CASSGTSVGEYYDYTF.

Points on this clone: The observed sequence ends 3 residues before the CDR3 terminus, with the missing tail filled in from the germline J gene. J is TRBJ1-5 and V is TRBV19; unclear D gene. The CDR3 has 13 residues. V was cut by 3 bases and J by 4 bases, with 7 bases left in between. Germline CDR1 is LNHDA and CDR2 is SQIVND (reference sequence). The part of the CDR3 DNA that was read is TGTGCCAGTAGTATTTGGCGGAATCAGCCC. Its protein is CASSIWRNQP. The whole CDR3 sequence reads CASSIWRNQPQHF.

In regard to this clone: Read coverage stops 3 residues before the CDR3 terminus; the germline J gene supplies the remainder. The rearrangement links TRBV12-3 or TRBV12-4 to TRBJ2-5, with D possibly TRBD1 on 5 matching bases. V gave up 2 bases and J gave up 5 bases, with 15 bases separating them. The CDR3 sequence is 15 residues long. The CDR3 is CASSLPGYGLETQYF. The sequenced part of the CDR3 DNA is TGTGCCAGCAGTTTACCAGGGTACGGTTTGGAGACC.

A word on this clone: The read gets to within 3 residues of the CDR3 end, and the germline J gene fills in the rest. J is TRBJ2-3 and V is TRBV7-8, with a possible D match to TRBD1 (6 bases). The germline V gene has CDR1 SGHVS and CDR2 FQNEAQ. CDR3 length: 15 residues. The CDR3 bases that were read are TGTGCCAGCAGCTTAGAAGGACAGAGATATCAGCCG. Translated: CASSLEGQRYQP. In full, the CDR3 reads CASSLEGQRYQPQYF.

With respect to this clone: Coverage ceases 3 residues before the CDR3 finishes, and the germline J gene fills in the end. The chain has TRBV7-6 and TRBJ2-2; 9 bases are shared with TRBD2. The CDR3 is made up of 14 amino acids. V dropped 3 bases and J dropped 7; count of bases not matched to a gene: 3. The germline V gene encodes CDR1 SGHVS and CDR2 FNYEAQ. CDR3 residues: CASSFSSGDGELFF. The sequenced CDR3 bases are TGTGCCAGCAGCTTTTCTAGCGGGGACGGGGAG. Full variable domain (outside the CDR3, taken from reference TRBV7-6 and TRBJ2-2): GAGVSQSPRYKVTKRGQDVALRCDPISGHVSLYWYRQALGQGPEFLTYFNYEAQQDKSGLPNDRFSAERPEGSISTLTIQRTEQRDSAMYRCASSFSSGDGELFFGEGSRLTVL.

As for this clone: Read sequence stops 3 residues before the CDR3 end, and the germline J gene provides the missing end. The chain employs TRBV2 and TRBJ1-6; a possible D gene is TRBD1 (6 bases). The V and J ends lost 9 bases and 7 bases respectively, with 13 bases between them. Germline V gives CDR1 SNHLY, CDR2 FYNNEI. The CDR3 has 13 residues. CDR3 amino acids: CARRRDTNSPLHF. The DNA read from the CDR3 is TGTGCCAGACGCCGGGACACGAATTCACCC.

Concerning this clone: The read terminates 3 residues before the CDR3 end, so the remaining end is supplied by the germline J gene. This chain joins TRBV29-1 and TRBJ1-1; TRBD1 might be the D (5 bases). CDR1 is SQVTM and CDR2 is ANQGSEA in the germline V gene. Trimming left V 7 bases short and J 7 bases short, with 16 bases between. This CDR3 region has 12 residues. CDR3 in amino acids: CSGLPGSDEAFF. The covered CDR3 bases are TGCAGCGGTCTTCCAGGGTCCGATGAA.

With regard to this clone: The read stops 3 residues short of the end of the CDR3; the missing end is completed from the germline J gene. V is TRBV30 and J is TRBJ2-3; 9 bases align to TRBD1. Germline CDR1 GTSNPN, CDR2 SVGIG (reference sequence). The CDR3 covers 16 residues. The CDR3 loop is CAWSPHRTGGRETQYF. Partial CDR3 DNA: TGTGCCTGGAGTCCCCACCGCACAGGGGGCAGGGAGACG.

Concerning this clone: Sequencing ends 3 residues short of the CDR3 end; the germline J gene provides the rest. The rearrangement links TRBV2 to TRBJ1-2, with 10 bases aligning to TRBD1. Germline assignment: CDR1 SNHLY and CDR2 FYNNEI. The CDR3 loop spans 13 amino acids. CDR3 DNA (partial): TGTGCCAGCAGTGAAAGGGGACAGGGGATC. Protein: CASSERGQGI. The CDR3, in full, reads CASSERGQGIYTF.

In regard to this clone: The sequenced fragment ends 3 residues before the CDR3 boundary, so the rest is inferred from the germline J gene. The V gene is TRBV5-3, the J gene TRBJ1-4, with D maybe TRBD1 (5 bases). TRBV5-3 is noted as an ORF with a role that remains uncertain. V was clipped by 1 base and J by 4 bases, with 11 bases between them. This CDR3 has 15 amino acids. The part of the CDR3 DNA that was read is TGTGCCAGAAGCTTGTGGGGCCACGGTAATGAAAAA. Residues: CARSLWGHGNEK. The full CDR3 protein reads CARSLWGHGNEKLFF.